This is a list of T cell receptor beta chains from one sample in a study of post-analysis software for immune sequencing data. TCRdb re-called the PCR reads through MiXCR, storing one row per CDR3 protein. In the table there are 750,000 to 950,000 distinct CDR3 sequences, approximately 50% of which are singletons. Sequencing was carried out using blood. The receptors here all came from a girl aged 10 to 17 with multiple sclerosis. Both conserved end residues are part of each CDR3.

V	J	CDR3
TRBV6-5	-	CASSHYRLAVTYEQYF
TRBV5-1	TRBJ2-7	CASSLGRAGNSYEQYF
TRBV14	TRBJ2-7	CASSQVVDRGNEQYF
TRBV5-5	TRBJ2-5	CASSLTQRLAGVETQYF
TRBV6-6	TRBJ2-7	CTSRRTSYEQYF
TRBV7-2	TRBJ1-6	CASSSNQQGGYSPLHF
TRBV6-5	TRBJ1-1	CASSRQGAGTEAFF
TRBV29-1	TRBJ1-1	CSVELWNTEAFF
TRBV28	TRBJ2-1	CASSWGHTYNEQFF
TRBV6-2/TRBV6-3	TRBJ2-1	CASSYSQRDPYNEQFF
TRBV12-3/TRBV12-4	TRBJ1-6	CASSFGQGYSPLHF
TRBV7-3	TRBJ1-1	CASSPTSDTEAFF
TRBV10-2	TRBJ2-6	CASYPDSGANVLTF
TRBV27	TRBJ2-5	CASSFIGQGQETQYF
TRBV7-8	TRBJ1-1	CASSPRGPGRNTEAFF
TRBV27	TRBJ2-7	CASSSTNSYEQYF
TRBV6-1	TRBJ2-7	CASSGRLAGYYEQYF
TRBV11-2	TRBJ2-4	CASSPGTGPLNIQYF
TRBV12-3/TRBV12-4	TRBJ2-7	CASSRGRGYEQYF
TRBV7-3	TRBJ2-5	CASSLTGKTQYF
TRBV5-1	TRBJ1-1	CASSWENRNTEAFF
TRBV15	TRBJ2-1	CATRPSGSNEQFF
TRBV5-1	TRBJ2-1	CASSELISYNEQFF
TRBV6-5	TRBJ1-2	CASSPNKDYGYTF
TRBV6-5	TRBJ2-7	CASRRQLSYEQYF
TRBV6-6	TRBJ2-4	CASSPPGENIQYF
TRBV29-1	TRBJ1-1	CSDIDRGFSEAFF
TRBV27	TRBJ1-1	CASPAGQGPMNTEAFF
TRBV6-5	TRBJ2-7	CASSYSSDSYEQYF
TRBV29-1	TRBJ2-7	CSVEFQGSYEQYF
TRBV7-3	TRBJ2-2	CASSLTGIRNTGELFF
TRBV29-1	TRBJ2-1	CSVLSGTRGDNEQFF
TRBV5-5	-	CASSPRWDEQYF
TRBV5-1	TRBJ1-4	CASSLTDGTNEKLFF
TRBV2	TRBJ2-5	CASIPGGERIQETQYF
TRBV15	TRBJ2-3	CATSADLQGGTDTQYF
TRBV7-8	TRBJ2-1	CASSLALTSNEQFF
TRBV7-2	TRBJ1-2	CASSLGGTDRQRGYTF
TRBV12-3/TRBV12-4	TRBJ2-4	CASSGTGVAKNIQYF
TRBV10-1	TRBJ2-7	CASSATSGFSYEQYF
TRBV18	TRBJ2-5	CASSRTTSGSAKTQYF
TRBV7-2	TRBJ1-2	CASSQHRVPAIGYTF
TRBV7-8	TRBJ2-1	CASSLVDRGNEQFF
TRBV20-1	TRBJ2-3	CSARLAGGFADTQYF
TRBV3-1	TRBJ2-1	CASSQDWTESSYNEQFF
TRBV20-1	TRBJ2-5	CSASKTAQETQYF
TRBV24-1	TRBJ2-3	CATSAASGGAADTQYF
TRBV20-1	-	CSASSGAGTSGAYEQYF
TRBV20-1	TRBJ2-7	CSAREVESRGLYEQYF
TRBV3-1	TRBJ2-1	CASESSSGLYNEQFF
TRBV2	TRBJ2-7	CASRKGPRRYEQYF
TRBV25-1	TRBJ1-2	CASSGGQGRGYTF
TRBV4-2	TRBJ1-5	CASSQVGTANQPQHF
TRBV29-1	TRBJ2-1	CSVGPTPGQGVHEQFF
TRBV28	TRBJ1-2	CASSTQGVNYGYTF
TRBV28	TRBJ2-5	CASSLQASGSDIGYF
TRBV11-1	TRBJ2-5	CASTDNGRRETQYF
TRBV9	TRBJ2-1	CASASGADYNEQFF
TRBV20-1	TRBJ2-3	CSARRGAGLPTDTQYF